These 20 T cell receptor beta chains were all obtained from the same sample, sequenced in a study of post-analysis software for immune sequencing data. cDNA libraries for TCR beta contained unique molecular identifiers. A single record per CDR3 protein comes from TCRdb applying MiXCR to the PCR reads. The data show roughly 800,000 distinct CDR3 sequences, with around 27% seen just once and about 0.5% held by the top ten. Their antigens remain unidentified. Study-wide results and caveats: Controls had lower frequencies than patients of a few TRBV segments, which included TRBV5-6, TRBV5-1 and TRBV20-1.

The sample comprised blood. Source of these receptors: a girl between 5 and 17 years old with multiple sclerosis.

This clonotype was counted a few times. This chain uses TRBV6-2 or TRBV6-3 with TRBJ2-5, with TRBD2 matching over 8 bases. Germline values: CDR1 MNHEY, CDR2 SVGEGT. The CDR3 spans 15 residues. Trimming cost V 1 base and J 11 bases; bases outside gene matches: 12. CDR3 nucleotides: TGTGCCAGCAGTTACTTTGGTCGGGGGGGCGATGAGCAGTACTTC. Translation gives CASSYFGRGGDEQYF.

This clonotype turned up a few times. The J gene is TRBJ2-7, the V gene TRBV28, with a tentative D call TRBD2 (6 bases). CDR1 and CDR2 from the germline V gene are MDHEN and SYDVKM. The V gene lost 11 bases and the J gene lost 4 bases, with 21 bases spanning the gap. There are 14 residues in the CDR3. DNA for the CDR3: TGTGCCGGGGGGTCCGTGGACTCCATTTACGAGCAGTACTTC. Residues: CAGGSVDSIYEQYF. The full variable domain, rest sourced from reference TRBV28 and TRBJ2-7, is DVKVTQSSRYLVKRTGEKVFLECVQDMDHENMFWYRQDPGLGLRLIYFSYDVKMKEKGDIPEGYSVSREKKERFSLILESASTNQTSMYLCAGGSVDSIYEQYFGPGTRLTVT.

In this sample, this clonotype turned up a few times. The gene calls are TRBV6-2 or TRBV6-3 and TRBJ2-1; TRBD2 agrees at 8 bases. After removal of 6 bases from V and 5 bases from J, the junction contained 6 bases not matched to a gene. Germline V gives CDR1 MNHEY, CDR2 SVGEGT. The CDR3 is made up of 14 amino acids. For the CDR3, the DNA is TGTGCCAGCAGACTGAGACTAGCGAACAATGAGCAGTTCTTC. As protein: CASRLRLANNEQFF.

The rearrangement uses TRBV6-2 or TRBV6-3 and TRBJ2-3, with TRBD1 as a possible D gene (7 bases). This CDR3 has 14 amino acids. V was pared by 2 bases and J by 5 bases, with 11 bases between. Germline-derived CDR1 and CDR2 are MNHEY and SVGEGT. The CDR3 loop is CASSYTQGGDTQYF. The CDR3 nucleotides are TGTGCCAGCAGTTACACCCAGGGGGGAGATACGCAGTATTTT.

This chain links TRBV12-3 or TRBV12-4 with TRBJ1-1; perhaps TRBD1 as D (6 bases). This CDR3 region has 15 residues. V dropped 3 bases and J dropped 1 base, with 12 bases sitting between them. The DNA for the CDR3 is TGTGCCAGCAGTTTCTATATCAGGGGGAACACTGAAGCTTTCTTT. It encodes CASSFYIRGNTEAFF.

The chain combines TRBV12-3 or TRBV12-4 with TRBJ1-2, with 8 bases fitting TRBD1. The CDR3 consists of 14 residues. V gave up 3 bases and J gave up 4 bases; unmatched junction bases: 4. CDR3 loop: CASSLITGGYGYTF. Written as DNA, the CDR3 is TGTGCCAGCAGTTTGATAACAGGGGGCTATGGCTACACCTTC.

The rearrangement uses TRBV12-3 or TRBV12-4 and TRBJ1-5; D remains ambiguous. Trimming took off 3 bases at V and 0 bases at J, with 15 bases between the two ends. This CDR3 spans 17 amino acids. CDR3 nucleotides: TGTGCCAGCAGTTTCTCAGGCGACATCTATAGCAATCAGCCCCAGCATTTT. Its protein product is CASSFSGDIYSNQPQHF.

In its sample, this clonotype was seen many times. This chain links TRBV29-1 with TRBJ1-5; no firm D call. V was cut by 6 bases and J by 5 bases, with 20 bases left in between. This CDR3 has 15 residues. Per the germline V gene, CDR1 is SQVTM and CDR2 is ANQGSEA. The CDR3 nucleotides read TGCAGCGTCGGGTTGTCGGGCGGTCCGGATCAGCCCCAGCATTTT. Translated: CSVGLSGGPDQPQHF.

This clonotype was detected once. An end of the junction differs from the germline gene, which may be a read error. V is TRBV27 and J is TRBJ1-5; TRBD1 might be the D (5 bases). This CDR3 contains 16 residues. The germline V gene has CDR1 MNHEY and CDR2 SMNVEV (reference sequence). CDR3 amino acids: CAGSLSQVYSNQPQHF. For the CDR3, the DNA is TGTGCCGGCAGTTTATCACAGGTTTATAGCAATCAGCCCCAGCATTTT.

This clonotype has a handful of counts. This sequence joins TRBV12-3 or TRBV12-4 and TRBJ2-4, with D possibly TRBD2 on 6 matching bases. V was pared by 6 bases and J by 0 bases, with 9 bases between. CDR3 length equals 14 residues. Here the CDR3 reads CASRGLLAKNIQYF. CDR3 nucleotides: TGTGCCAGCAGGGGACTTCTAGCCAAAAACATTCAGTACTTC.

The V gene is TRBV5-1, the J gene TRBJ2-1, with TRBD2 as a possible D gene (6 bases). The V and J ends lost 0 bases and 12 bases respectively, with 16 bases between them. Germline values: CDR1 SGHRS, CDR2 YFSETQ. The CDR3 extends over 14 amino acids. The CDR3 sequence is CASSLVLWDLSQFF. Written as DNA, the CDR3 is TGCGCCAGCAGCTTGGTATTGTGGGACTTATCGCAGTTCTTC.

V usage is TRBV9 and J usage is TRBJ2-3, with 8 bases aligning to TRBD2. CDR1 and CDR2 from the germline V gene are SGDLS and YYNGEE. The CDR3 has 16 residues. After removal of 4 bases from V and 6 bases from J, the junction contained 13 bases not matched to a gene. The CDR3 here is CASSLAGAGAVDTQYF. As DNA, the CDR3 is TGTGCCAGCAGCCTAGCTGGAGCGGGGGCGGTGGATACGCAGTATTTT.

The sample holds a few counts of this clonotype. The chain uses TRBV9 and TRBJ2-1, with 10 bases fitting TRBD1. CDR1 and CDR2 from the germline V gene are SGDLS and YYNGEE. Germline trimming cut 0 bases from V and 4 bases from J; bases unmatched to any gene: 4. CDR3 length equals 16 residues. The CDR3 spells CASSVGPGQGYNEQFF. The CDR3 DNA sequence: TGTGCCAGCAGCGTAGGGCCGGGACAGGGGTACAATGAGCAGTTCTTC.

The chain uses TRBV12-3 or TRBV12-4 and TRBJ1-4, with a possible D match to TRBD1 (5 bases). CDR3 length: 16 amino acids. Trimming took off 3 bases at V and 1 base at J, with 12 bases between the two ends. Written as DNA, the CDR3 is TGTGCCAGCAGTTTTCAGGGAACCCTAACTAATGAAAAACTGTTTTTT. Protein: CASSFQGTLTNEKLFF.

This chain joins TRBV9 and TRBJ1-2; 8 bases agree with TRBD1. Germline CDR1 SGDLS, CDR2 YYNGEE. The CDR3 totals 15 residues. With V trimmed by 2 bases and J by 4 bases, 7 bases remained unmatched. In DNA, the CDR3 is TGTGCCAGCAGCGTCGGACAGGGTGGTGCCTATGGCTACACCTTC. Translating it yields CASSVGQGGAYGYTF.

The chain links TRBV5-1 to TRBJ2-3, with TRBD2 matching over 11 bases. The junction had 7 bases not matched to a gene; V was cut back by 3 bases and J by 4 bases. There are 16 residues in the CDR3. The germline V gene encodes CDR1 SGHRS and CDR2 YFSETQ. The CDR3 coding sequence is TGCGCCAGCAGCTGGGGGACTAGCGGAGAGGCAGATACGCAGTATTTT. This gives the protein CASSWGTSGEADTQYF.

The gene calls are TRBV5-1 and TRBJ1-5; 9 bases match TRBD1. CDR3 length: 14 amino acids. Looked up from germline, CDR1 is SGHRS and CDR2 is YFSETQ. V dropped 5 bases and J dropped 7; count of bases not matched to a gene: 7. CDR3 nucleotide sequence: TGCGCCAGCAGGCCCGGGACAGGGACGCAGCCCCAGCATTTT. Translating gives CASRPGTGTQPQHF.

This clonotype has more than one count but fewer than ten. The chain has TRBV20-1 and TRBJ2-7; 7 bases fit TRBD1. The trim removed 0 bases at V and 5 bases at J, leaving 7 bases unmatched. From germline, CDR1 is DFQATT and CDR2 SNEGSKA (reference sequence). This CDR3 contains 14 residues. CDR3 region: CSARDVGTVDEQYF. CDR3 nucleotides: TGCAGTGCTAGAGATGTGGGGACAGTTGACGAGCAGTACTTC.

The rearrangement uses TRBV19 and TRBJ1-5; D call uncertain. The CDR3 is 12 amino acids. Germline CDR1 LNHDA, CDR2 SQIVND (reference sequence). V lost 3 bases to trimming and J lost 7 bases, with 7 bases between them. CDR3 sequence: CASSIGSQPQHF. CDR3 nucleotide sequence: TGTGCCAGTAGTATTGGGAGCCAGCCCCAGCATTTT.

This clonotype was counted between two and nine times. V usage is TRBV20-1 and J usage is TRBJ2-7; 11 bases are shared with TRBD2. The CDR3 consists of 13 residues. Germline CDR1 reads DFQATT; CDR2 reads SNEGSKA (reference sequence). With V trimmed by 6 bases and J by 3 bases, 4 bases remained unmatched. Written as DNA, the CDR3 is TGCAGTGCCAGACTAGCGGGGCGCTACGAGCAGTACTTC. Residues: CSARLAGRYEQYF.